The 24 T cell receptor beta chains reported below all come from one sample, sequenced in a study of shared clonotypes between healthy human individuals. Naivety among CD8 cells was defined by CD45RO negativity and positive CCR7 selection, thereby excluding terminally differentiated effector memory CD45RA+ cells. Method: immunoSEQ multiplex PCR; TCRdb's copy keeps in-frame clones and lacks some. The sample contains about 800,000 clones, approximately 97% of which appear only once. The sample taken for sequencing was naive CD8+ T cells sorted from blood. The receptors come from a man aged 25-40 years in good health.

This sequence joins TRBV5-1 and TRBJ2-5; TRBD2 agrees at 11 bases. The junction had 4 bases not matched to a gene; V was cut back by 2 bases and J by 1 base. Germline CDR1 and CDR2: SGHRS and YFSETQ. The CDR3 contains 16 residues. Written as DNA, the CDR3 is TGCGCCAGCAGCTTCGGGACTAGCGGAGTCCAAGAGACCCAGTACTTC. This sequence encodes CASSFGTSGVQETQYF.

The V call is TRBV7-8, the J call TRBJ2-2; 7 bases match TRBD2. The CDR3 totals 16 residues. V lost 1 base and J lost 3; bases outside the gene matches: 5. Germline values: CDR1 SGHVS, CDR2 FQNEAQ. The CDR3 is CASSLVLAEYTGELFF. DNA of the CDR3: TGTGCCAGCAGCTTAGTGCTAGCGGAATACACCGGGGAGCTGTTTTTT.

This chain uses TRBV10-3 with TRBJ2-3, with TRBD2 matching 12 bases. The CDR3 consists of 19 residues. The trim removed 5 bases at V and 2 bases at J, leaving 14 bases unmatched. The V gene's germline CDR1 is ENHRY and CDR2 SYGVKD. CDR3 protein: CAISWTSGVPTDNTDTQYF. In DNA form, the CDR3 reads TGTGCCATCAGTTGGACTAGCGGGGTACCAACTGATAACACAGATACGCAGTATTTT.

This chain connects TRBV4-3 to TRBJ1-2; D remains ambiguous. Between the trimmed V and J ends, which lost 0 bases and 2 bases, there was a span of 4 bases. The CDR3 runs to 13 residues. Per the germline V gene, CDR1 is LGHNA and CDR2 is YSLEER. DNA for the CDR3: TGCGCCAGCAGCCAAGACACAAACTATGGCTACACCTTC. Translated, it gives CASSQDTNYGYTF.

This clone was picked up a small number of times. This rearrangement joins TRBV29-1 to TRBJ2-7; 13 positions agree with TRBD2. V lost 6 bases and J lost 5; bases outside the gene matches: 4. This CDR3 region has 13 residues. Germline-derived CDR1 and CDR2 are SQVTM and ANQGSEA. The CDR3, as DNA: TGCAGCGTGGAACTAGCGGGAGGGCACGAGCAGTACTTC. Residues: CSVELAGGHEQYF.

V gene TRBV11-2 combines with J gene TRBJ2-7, with D perhaps assigned TRBD1 or TRBD2 (7 bases each). CDR1 is SGHAT, CDR2 FQNNGV, per germline. CDR3 length: 15 residues. V was trimmed by 2 bases and J by 7 bases, leaving 18 bases between them. The CDR3 reads CASSLWGRGGEEQYF. The CDR3 DNA reads TGTGCCAGCAGCTTATGGGGCAGGGGGGGGGAGGAGCAGTACTTC.

The chain is built from TRBV11-2 and TRBJ2-7, with no clear D. This CDR3 is 16 amino acids long. Per the germline V gene, CDR1 is SGHAT and CDR2 is FQNNGV. Deletions cut 5 bases from V and 0 bases from J, with 17 bases between. As DNA, the CDR3 is TGTGCCAGCAGCCCCCCCCGGGTGGGCGGCTCCTACGAGCAGTACTTC. This encodes CASSPPRVGGSYEQYF.

This clone appeared a few times. This chain links TRBV29-1 with TRBJ2-7; D is possibly TRBD1 (6 bases). The V end was cut by 0 bases, the J end by 2 bases, with 8 bases between. Germline CDR1 SQVTM, CDR2 ANQGSEA. The CDR3 has 13 amino acids. The CDR3, as DNA: TGCAGCGTTGAAGATGACAGGCCCTACGAGCAGTACTTC. It codes for CSVEDDRPYEQYF.

The chain has TRBV6-1 and TRBJ2-1; D remains unclear. The CDR3 has 12 residues. Germline V gives CDR1 MNHNS, CDR2 SASEGT. Trimming left V 5 bases short and J 5 bases short, with 7 bases between. CDR3 loop: CASSPRNNEQFF. DNA for the CDR3: TGTGCCAGCAGTCCCAGAAACAATGAGCAGTTCTTC.

The V and J genes are TRBV11-2 and TRBJ2-1; TRBD2 matches 7 bases. J lost 6 bases, V lost 1 base, and 0 bases had no gene match. Germline lookup yields CDR1 SGHAT and CDR2 FQNNGV. CDR3 length equals 13 residues. DNA of the CDR3: TGTGCCAGCAGCTTAGGGGGGGGCAATGAGCAGTTCTTC. Amino acids: CASSLGGGNEQFF.

J is TRBJ2-1 and V is TRBV27; the D gene is possibly TRBD1 (6 bases). The CDR3 is 12 amino acids. The V gene's germline CDR1 is MNHEY and CDR2 SMNVEV (reference sequence). Trimming removed 10 bases at V and 11 bases at J, with 18 bases between. CDR3 DNA sequence: TGTGCCACCAGGGGCGGGCGGACAAAGCAGTTCTTC. Amino acid sequence: CATRGGRTKQFF.

V is TRBV9 and J is TRBJ2-1; D is unresolved. The ends were cut back, 0 bases at V and 9 bases at J, with 7 bases in the middle. The CDR3 is 12 residues long. Per germline, CDR1 SGDLS and CDR2 YYNGEE. For the CDR3, the DNA is TGTGCCAGCAGCGTAGACAGCAGTGAGCAGTTCTTC. Amino acid sequence: CASSVDSSEQFF.

This chain uses TRBV7-2 with TRBJ2-3; 7 bases agree with TRBD1. There are 15 residues in the CDR3. Trimming at V came to 3 bases and at J to 6 bases, leaving 9 bases not matched to a gene. Germline lookup yields CDR1 SGHTA and CDR2 FQGNSA. The DNA of the CDR3 is TGTGCCAGCAGCTTTGAAAGGGGGCTGGTGGATACGCAGTATTTT. This codes for CASSFERGLVDTQYF.

This chain links TRBV19 with TRBJ1-5; no firm D call. V gave up 5 bases and J gave up 1 base, with 15 bases separating them. The length of the CDR3 is 16 residues. Germline CDR1 reads LNHDA; CDR2 reads SQIVND (reference sequence). CDR3 DNA sequence: TGTGCCAGTAGTTCCTTGGCGGGCGCAAGCAATCAGCCCCAGCATTTT. Residues: CASSSLAGASNQPQHF.

The rearrangement uses TRBV14 and TRBJ2-7; no firm D call. The V end lost 0 bases, the J end lost 4 bases, and 16 bases lay between the germline ends. The CDR3 contains 16 residues. The germline CDR1 and CDR2 sequences are SGHDN and FVKESK. DNA for the CDR3: TGTGCCAGCAGCCAAGACAGGCCGAATAAAGTTTACGAGCAGTACTTC. Translating gives CASSQDRPNKVYEQYF.

The chain combines TRBV9 with TRBJ1-4; the D gene is possibly TRBD1 (5 bases). Germline V lookup: CDR1 SGDLS, CDR2 YYNGEE. The CDR3 runs to 14 residues. Deletions cut 0 bases from V and 7 bases from J, with 10 bases between. This CDR3 reads CASSVDGAGEKLFF. For the CDR3, the DNA is TGTGCCAGCAGCGTAGACGGGGCTGGTGAAAAACTGTTTTTT.

Of note for this clone: Possible read error: a much larger clone is one base away. The chain has TRBV7-9 and TRBJ2-3; D not certain. The germline V gene has CDR1 SEHNR and CDR2 FQNEAQ (reference sequence). The V gene lost 4 bases and the J gene lost 2 bases, with 1 base spanning the gap. The CDR3 is made up of 11 amino acids. The CDR3 loop reads CASSYTDTQYF. CDR3 nucleotide sequence: TGTGCCAGCAGCTACACAGATACGCAGTATTTT.

The J gene is TRBJ2-3, the V gene TRBV5-5; 10 nucleotides line up with TRBD2. There are 18 residues in the CDR3. Germline loops: CDR1 SGHKS, CDR2 YYEKEE (reference sequence). The trim removed 2 bases at V and 4 bases at J, leaving 13 bases unmatched. In DNA, the CDR3 is TGTGCCAGCAGCTTCATGAGCGGGAGGGCCGAGGGCCCAGATACGCAGTATTTT. Protein product: CASSFMSGRAEGPDTQYF. Full variable domain (rest looked up from reference TRBV5-5 and TRBJ2-3): DAGVTQSPTHLIKTRGQQVTLRCSPISGHKSVSWYQQVLGQGPQFIFQYYEKEERGRGNFPDRFSARQFPNYSSELNVNALLLGDSALYLCASSFMSGRAEGPDTQYFGPGTRLTVL.

As DNA, the CDR3 is TGTGCCAGCAGTCACCCACAGGGGCCTTCCTACAATGAGCAGTTCTTC. Amino acids: CASSHPQGPSYNEQFF. The rearrangement joins TRBV7-9 to TRBJ2-1; TRBD1 matches 7 bases. The ends lost 6 bases at V and 1 base at J; junction bases unmatched: 9. This CDR3 region has 16 residues. Looked up from germline, CDR1 is SEHNR and CDR2 is FQNEAQ (reference sequence).

This chain joins TRBV19 and TRBJ2-2; TRBD2 might be the D (5 bases). This CDR3 region has 13 residues. V was clipped by 5 bases and J by 8 bases, with 12 bases between them. Germline CDR1 and CDR2: LNHDA and SQIVND (reference sequence). CDR3 loop: CASSLVRGGELFF. The CDR3 DNA sequence: TGTGCCAGTAGTCTTGTCCGGGGTGGGGAGCTGTTTTTT.

V usage is TRBV15 and J usage is TRBJ2-4; D perhaps matches TRBD1 (6 bases). V was cut by 10 bases and J by 5 bases, with 15 bases left in between. There are 13 residues in the CDR3. Germline V gene lookup returns CDR1 LNHNV and CDR2 YYDKDF (reference sequence). In nucleotides, the CDR3 is TGTGCCAGCGCGGACAGTTCCGAAAACATTCAGTACTTC. Its protein is CASADSSENIQYF. The variable domain in full, completed from reference TRBV15 and TRBJ2-4, reads DAMVIQNPRYQVTQFGKPVTLSCSQTLNHNVMYWYQQKSSQAPKLLFHYYDKDFNNEADTPDNFQSRRPNTSFCFLDIRSPGLGDTAMYLCASADSSENIQYFGAGTRLSVL.

The V call is TRBV4-1, the J call TRBJ2-3; 7 positions match TRBD2. The germline gives CDR1 MGHRA, CDR2 YSYEKL. The CDR3 length is 18 residues. J gave up 0 bases and V 3 bases, and 12 bases lay outside the gene matches. The DNA for the CDR3 is TGCGCCAGCAGCCAGGTACAAACTAGCGACCCTAGCACAGATACGCAGTATTTT. As protein: CASSQVQTSDPSTDTQYF.

The chain uses TRBV7-9 and TRBJ1-4; 8 nucleotides line up with TRBD1. The J segment lost 8 bases and the V segment lost 2 bases, leaving 7 bases of the junction unmatched. Germline assignment: CDR1 SEHNR and CDR2 FQNEAQ (reference sequence). The CDR3 spans 15 residues. Here the CDR3 reads CASSLSGTGPEKLFF. The CDR3, as DNA: TGTGCCAGCAGCTTAAGTGGGACAGGACCCGAAAAACTGTTTTTT.

The rearrangement links TRBV20-1 to TRBJ2-3, with TRBD2 matching over 8 bases. The CDR3 is made up of 11 amino acids. The germline CDR1 and CDR2 sequences are DFQATT and SNEGSKA (reference sequence). Trimming cost V 2 bases and J 10 bases; bases outside gene matches: 2. The CDR3 bases are TGCAGTGCTAGAAAGCGGGAGTCGCAGTATTTT. Its protein is CSARKRESQYF.